This is a list of T cell receptor beta chains from one sample in a study of T cell repertoires in cytomegalovirus infection. For these receptors, no antigen is known. TCRdb called the reads again in MiXCR, with one record for every CDR3 protein. The top ten clones hold approximately 59% of a sample with some 200,000 distinct CDR3 sequences, around two fifths of them seen once. The sample here was CD8+ T cells from cultured PBMCs, taken from culture after CMV antigen stimulation. Receptors originate from a human donor in good health (CMV status not recorded). Some clones in this sample may be carry-over from other donors' samples. CDR3s include the opening cysteine and the closing phenylalanine or tryptophan. Fields, in order: J gene, V gene, CDR3 length, CDR3 protein.

TRBJ2-5,TRBV12-3/TRBV12-4,12,CAIGTGGETQYF
TRBJ2-1,TRBV28,14,CASRWENRYNEQFF
TRBJ2-1,TRBV11-3,16,CASSSPDRDAYNEQFF
TRBJ2-1,TRBV9,16,CASSARAGGAYNEQFF
TRBJ2-1,TRBV7-6,15,CASSRTSGRGNEQFF
TRBJ1-2,TRBV12-3/TRBV12-4,17,CASSFSGDRKLRYGYTF
TRBJ2-2,TRBV10-3,12,CAISQDIGELFF
TRBJ2-7,TRBV6-2/TRBV6-3,14,CASSYQGAHYEQYF
TRBJ1-5,TRBV12-3/TRBV12-4,14,CAILGGQGVQPQHF
TRBJ2-1,TRBV5-8,12,CASTLTINEQFF
TRBJ1-4,TRBV6-1,15,CASSVLVAANEKLFF
TRBJ1-1,TRBV12-3/TRBV12-4,15,CASSSRGRGVWEAFF
TRBJ1-5,TRBV5-1,15,CASSLGQGARQPQHF
TRBJ2-1,TRBV4-1,15,CASSYRTGDDNEQFF
TRBJ1-5,TRBV19,13,CAGSGTGHQPQHF
TRBJ1-3,TRBV20-1,14,CSAPGQGEGNTIYF
TRBJ2-2,TRBV10-3,17,CAISGTGEYRNTGELFF
TRBJ2-5,TRBV7-9,14,CASSQDSGGETQYF
TRBJ2-3,TRBV7-3,14,CASSALAGADTQYF
TRBJ1-2,TRBV7-2,12,CARRDENYGYTF
TRBJ1-1,TRBV27,15,CASSLGQGLLTEAFF
TRBJ2-3,TRBV10-3,14,CATTRGDDTDTQYF
TRBJ2-7,TRBV29-1,16,CSVAGTSGRQTYEQYF
TRBJ2-3,TRBV7-9,16,CASSFRVRAGTDTQYF
TRBJ2-3,TRBV5-1,13,CASSWDFTDTQYF
TRBJ2-5,TRBV6-6,15,CASSTPTGGKETQYF
TRBJ1-3,TRBV19,15,CASSTSMNSGNTIYF
TRBJ1-5,TRBV15,18,CATSRFRDGGSSNQPQHF
TRBJ2-5,TRBV4-1,16,CASSQDRRGGVGTQYF
TRBJ2-1,TRBV19,14,CASIPSGRVDEQFF
TRBJ2-2,TRBV5-1,13,CASSEGVSEELFF
TRBJ2-3,TRBV7-6,15,CASSLDVSRTDTQYF
TRBJ1-2,TRBV6-5,13,CASSLADLDGYTF
TRBJ1-4,TRBV7-4,16,CASSLATGQPNEKLFF
TRBJ2-2,TRBV20-1,13,CSARVANTGELFF
TRBJ2-7,TRBV5-6,17,CASTTKGQGPMSYEQYF
TRBJ2-5,TRBV6-5,15,CASSRAVPYQETQYF
TRBJ2-1,TRBV7-9,16,CASSCLGIPTYNEQFF
TRBJ2-3,TRBV20-1,14,CSARRGAGTDTQYF
TRBJ1-2,TRBV7-6,16,CASSLGSRTENYGYTF
TRBJ1-1,TRBV27,13,CASSLRRWTEAFF
TRBJ2-7,TRBV6-5,12,CARGDTSYEQYF
TRBJ2-3,TRBV6-5,17,CASSYWTSGSKSDTQYF